This T cell receptor beta chain was identified during a study of blood T cell repertoires in COVID-19. Study overall: The United States, Italy and Spain were the sources of the acute and convalescent COVID-19 samples. The cDNA or gDNA used as material had been derived from T cells, B-cell-depleted T cells, or PBMCs.

Authors' data handling: Estimates of nucleated cell counts were drawn from the amplification of reference gene primers. Libraries were prepared by immunoSEQ multiplex PCR; TCRdb keeps only in-frame clonotypes and omits some of them. V and J calls and clone size are copied from that table; D and trimming were computed from the DNA. The sample has some 130,000 clones; around 86% are singletons. The ends were cut back, 3 bases at V and 6 bases at J, with 9 bases in the middle. CDR1 is LNHDA, CDR2 SQIVND, per germline (reference sequence). There are 14 residues in the CDR3. This TCR was recovered from a woman aged 50 to 65 who had recovered from COVID-19. The chain recombines TRBV19 with TRBJ1-6; no reliable D call. The sequencing sample was made of peripheral blood. DNA for the CDR3: TGTGCCAGTAGTATGGACTACTTTAATTCACCCCTCCACTTT. Amino acid sequence: CASSMDYFNSPLHF.